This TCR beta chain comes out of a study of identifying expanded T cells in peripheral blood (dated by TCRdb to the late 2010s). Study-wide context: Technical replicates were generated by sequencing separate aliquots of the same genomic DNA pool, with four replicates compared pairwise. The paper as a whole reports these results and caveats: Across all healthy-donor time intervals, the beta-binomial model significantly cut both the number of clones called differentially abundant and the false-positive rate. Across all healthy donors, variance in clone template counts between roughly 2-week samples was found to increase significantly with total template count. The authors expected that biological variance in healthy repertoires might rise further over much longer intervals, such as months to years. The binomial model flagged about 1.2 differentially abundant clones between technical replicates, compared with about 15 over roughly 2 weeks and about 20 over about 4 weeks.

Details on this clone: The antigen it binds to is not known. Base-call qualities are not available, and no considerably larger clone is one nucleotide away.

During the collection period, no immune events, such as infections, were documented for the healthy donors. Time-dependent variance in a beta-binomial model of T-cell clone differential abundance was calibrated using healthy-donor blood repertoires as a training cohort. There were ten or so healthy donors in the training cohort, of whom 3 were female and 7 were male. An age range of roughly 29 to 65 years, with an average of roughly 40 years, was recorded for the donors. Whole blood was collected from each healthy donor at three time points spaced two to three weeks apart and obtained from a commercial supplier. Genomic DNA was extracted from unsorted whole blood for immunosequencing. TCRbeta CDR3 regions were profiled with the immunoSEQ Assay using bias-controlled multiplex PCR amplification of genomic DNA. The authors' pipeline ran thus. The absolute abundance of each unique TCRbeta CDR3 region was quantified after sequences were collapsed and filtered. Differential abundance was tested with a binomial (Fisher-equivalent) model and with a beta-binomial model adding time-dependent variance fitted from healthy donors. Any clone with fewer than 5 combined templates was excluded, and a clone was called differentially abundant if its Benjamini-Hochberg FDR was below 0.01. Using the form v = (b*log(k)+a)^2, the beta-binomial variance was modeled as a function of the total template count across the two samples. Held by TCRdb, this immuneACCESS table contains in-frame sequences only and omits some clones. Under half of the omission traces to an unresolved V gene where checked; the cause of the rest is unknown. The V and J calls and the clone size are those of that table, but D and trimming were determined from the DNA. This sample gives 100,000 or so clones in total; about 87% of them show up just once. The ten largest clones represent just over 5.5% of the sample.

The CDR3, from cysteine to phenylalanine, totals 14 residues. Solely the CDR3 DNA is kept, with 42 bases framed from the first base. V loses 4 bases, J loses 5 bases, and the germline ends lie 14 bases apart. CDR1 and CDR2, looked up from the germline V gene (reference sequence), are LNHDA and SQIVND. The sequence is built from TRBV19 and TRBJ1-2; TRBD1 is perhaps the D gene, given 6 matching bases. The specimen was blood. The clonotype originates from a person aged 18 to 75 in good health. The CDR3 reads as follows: CASSTTAGVYGYTF. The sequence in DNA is TGTGCCAGTAGTACGACCGCAGGGGTATATGGCTACACCTTC.